These 19 T cell receptor beta chains share one sample of origin, sequenced in a study of CD8 T cells in Susac syndrome. Reverse transcription of roughly 0.5 to 1 ug RNA was carried out with random hexamers. TCRdb fed the immunoSEQ multiplex PCR reads into MiXCR, producing one record per CDR3 protein. The profile shows 200,000 to 250,000 distinct CDR3 sequences, about 94% of them singletons. The material sequenced was CD4+ T cells from PBMCs. These receptors came from a human donor with Susac syndrome.

V is TRBV9 and J is TRBJ2-4; tentative D call: TRBD1 (5 bases). This CDR3 contains 16 residues. Germline loops: CDR1 SGDLS, CDR2 YYNGEE. Trimming left V 0 bases short and J 0 bases short, with 10 bases between. The CDR3 DNA sequence: TGTGCCAGCAGCGTAGGACGGACACTAGCCAAAAACATTCAGTACTTC. This sequence encodes CASSVGRTLAKNIQYF. Using reference TRBV9 and TRBJ2-4 for the parts outside the CDR3, the full variable domain is DSGVTQTPKHLITATGQRVTLRCSPRSGDLSVYWYQQSLDQGLQFLIQYYNGEERAKGNILERFSAQQFPDLHSELNLSSLELGDSALYFCASSVGRTLAKNIQYFGAGTRLSVL.

The sample holds one count of this clonotype. This chain uses TRBV29-1 with TRBJ2-7; possibly TRBD1 for D (6 bases). Germline CDR1 reads SQVTM; CDR2 reads ANQGSEA. This CDR3 region has 12 residues. V was clipped by 7 bases and J by 3 bases, with 13 bases between them. CDR3 bases: TGCAGCGCCCGCACAGGGAACTACGAGCAGTACTTC. This translates into CSARTGNYEQYF.

CDR3 region: CASSQGGTGLYGYTF. In nucleotides, the CDR3 is TGCGCCAGCAGCCAAGGGGGAACAGGGCTCTATGGCTACACCTTC. The chain couples TRBV4-3 to TRBJ1-2; D is perhaps TRBD1 (6 bases). CDR1 LGHNA and CDR2 YSLEER come from the germline V gene. This CDR3 is built from 15 residues. Trimming cost V 1 base and J 4 bases, with 13 bases left between them.

The chain couples TRBV6-2 or TRBV6-3 to TRBJ1-2, with a possible D match to TRBD1 (5 bases). The CDR3 loop spans 14 amino acids. The germline V gene encodes CDR1 MNHEY and CDR2 SVGEGT. V gave up 6 bases and J gave up 2 bases, with 13 bases separating them. DNA for the CDR3: TGTGCCAGCAGCCATCACGGGACCAACTATGGCTACACCTTC. It yields the protein CASSHHGTNYGYTF.

The chain recombines TRBV9 with TRBJ2-2, with 9 bases that match TRBD1. Germline assignment: CDR1 SGDLS and CDR2 YYNGEE. V shed 4 bases, J shed 7 bases, and the junction held 8 bases outside the gene matches. This CDR3 is 15 amino acids long. CDR3 coding DNA: TGTGCCAGCAGCCCTGGGACAGGGATGGGCGGGGAGCTGTTTTTT. It is translated as CASSPGTGMGGELFF. Drawing the rest from reference TRBV9 and TRBJ2-2, the complete variable domain is DSGVTQTPKHLITATGQRVTLRCSPRSGDLSVYWYQQSLDQGLQFLIQYYNGEERAKGNILERFSAQQFPDLHSELNLSSLELGDSALYFCASSPGTGMGGELFFGEGSRLTVL.

V gene TRBV20-1 combines with J gene TRBJ1-2; TRBD1 is a possible D gene (6 bases). Germline values: CDR1 DFQATT, CDR2 SNEGSKA (reference sequence). The CDR3 is 16 residues long. Trimming removed 1 base from V and 4 bases from J, with 19 bases in between. This CDR3 reads CSARGTREQGTYGYTF. CDR3 bases: TGCAGTGCTAGAGGAACCCGTGAACAGGGAACCTATGGCTACACCTTC.

V usage is TRBV20-1 and J usage is TRBJ1-6; D is unclear. This CDR3 contains 13 residues. CDR1 is DFQATT and CDR2 is SNEGSKA in the germline V gene (reference sequence). The germline V and J ends were trimmed by 3 bases and 7 bases, with 10 bases remaining between them. CDR3 sequence (DNA): TGCAGTGCTAGTCTCACAGCGAATTCACCCCTCCACTTT. This translates into CSASLTANSPLHF.

The chain joins TRBV6-1 to TRBJ2-6; tentatively, D is TRBD1 (5 bases). Looked up from germline, CDR1 is MNHNS and CDR2 is SASEGT. V was cut by 7 bases and J by 0 bases, with 19 bases left in between. The CDR3 totals 18 residues. CDR3 region: CASKRTRPNLSGANVLTF. Here the CDR3 DNA reads TGTGCCAGCAAACGGACAAGGCCCAACCTCTCTGGGGCCAACGTCCTGACTTTC.

The chain carries TRBV9 and TRBJ1-4; D gene unclear. Trimming removed 3 bases at V and 4 bases at J, with 10 bases between. Germline-derived CDR1 and CDR2 are SGDLS and YYNGEE. CDR3 length equals 14 residues. The CDR3 loop is CASSGAGVNEKLFF. DNA for the CDR3: TGTGCCAGCAGCGGAGCGGGCGTTAATGAAAAACTGTTTTTT.

This rearrangement joins TRBV27 to TRBJ2-7, with 8 bases identical to TRBD1. V shed 4 bases and J 5 bases; nucleotides not matched to a gene: 7. Germline V gives CDR1 MNHEY, CDR2 SMNVEV (reference sequence). This CDR3 is built from 14 residues. CDR3 amino acids: CASSYRDRNHEQYF. In DNA form, the CDR3 reads TGTGCCAGCAGTTACCGGGACAGGAACCACGAGCAGTACTTC.

V and J are TRBV20-1 and TRBJ2-1; D is possibly TRBD1 or TRBD2 (5 bases each). CDR1 is DFQATT, CDR2 SNEGSKA, per germline (reference sequence). CDR3 length: 14 amino acids. Trimming cost V 3 bases and J 0 bases, with 9 bases left between them. As DNA, the CDR3 is TGCAGTGCTAGTGCAGGGAGCTCCTACAATGAGCAGTTCTTC. It yields the protein CSASAGSSYNEQFF.

This chain uses TRBV5-1 with TRBJ1-2; D is perhaps TRBD1 (6 bases). V was clipped by 2 bases and J by 8 bases, with 16 bases between them. The CDR3 runs 14 residues. Germline assignment: CDR1 SGHRS and CDR2 YFSETQ. CDR3 amino acids: CASSFRQDQDGYTF. For the CDR3, the DNA is TGCGCCAGCAGCTTCCGACAGGACCAAGACGGCTACACCTTC. The full variable domain, in which reference TRBV5-1 and TRBJ1-2 provide the parts outside the CDR3, is KAGVTQTPRYLIKTRGQQVTLSCSPISGHRSVSWYQQTPGQGLQFLFEYFSETQRNKGNFPGRFSGRQFSNSRSEMNVSTLELGDSALYLCASSFRQDQDGYTFGSGTRLTVV.

The chain joins TRBV9 to TRBJ2-7; either TRBD1 or TRBD2 may fit D (5 bases each). CDR1 is SGDLS, CDR2 YYNGEE, per germline. V dropped 1 base and J dropped 3 bases, with 14 bases sitting between them. This CDR3 has 15 amino acids. CDR3: CASSVTGTPVYEQYF. The DNA for the CDR3 is TGTGCCAGCAGCGTAACCGGGACCCCAGTCTACGAGCAGTACTTC.

The CDR3 loop reads CASSPEPLGNSPLHF. The CDR3 region has the DNA TGTGCCAGCTCACCAGAACCCCTGGGTAATTCACCCCTCCACTTT. The chain uses TRBV18 and TRBJ1-6; D is unresolved. V was trimmed by 2 bases and J by 6 bases, leaving 11 bases between them. The CDR3 covers 15 residues. Germline V gives CDR1 KGHSH, CDR2 LQKENI.

This chain links TRBV28 with TRBJ1-1; maybe TRBD1 (5 bases). Germline V gene data show CDR1 as MDHEN and CDR2 as SYDVKM. V was trimmed by 7 bases and J by 2 bases, leaving 17 bases between them. The CDR3 loop spans 15 amino acids. The CDR3 region has the DNA TGTGCCAGCACCTTTGGCGGGACGACCAACACTGAAGCTTTCTTT. This codes for CASTFGGTTNTEAFF. Combining the CDR3 with reference TRBV28 and TRBJ1-1 gives the whole variable domain DVKVTQSSRYLVKRTGEKVFLECVQDMDHENMFWYRQDPGLGLRLIYFSYDVKMKEKGDIPEGYSVSREKKERFSLILESASTNQTSMYLCASTFGGTTNTEAFFGQGTRLTVV.

The V and J genes are TRBV12-3 or TRBV12-4 and TRBJ1-2; D not certain. V was pared by 3 bases and J by 8 bases, with 16 bases between. This CDR3 region has 14 residues. CDR3 in amino acids: CASSFSQILSGYTF. In nucleotides, the CDR3 is TGTGCCAGCAGTTTTTCCCAAATTCTAAGCGGCTACACCTTC.

V and J are TRBV27 and TRBJ1-1; D might be TRBD1 (5 bases). This CDR3 comprises 15 residues. V gave up 5 bases and J gave up 3 bases, with 16 bases separating them. The germline gives CDR1 MNHEY, CDR2 SMNVEV (reference sequence). The DNA for the CDR3 is TGTGCCAGCAGTCCCCAGGGCGTCTCGGACACTGAAGCTTTCTTT. The encoded protein is CASSPQGVSDTEAFF.

The chain couples TRBV20-1 to TRBJ1-1, with TRBD1 matching 7 bases. The V gene's germline CDR1 is DFQATT and CDR2 SNEGSKA (reference sequence). V lost 1 base to trimming and J lost 5 bases; unmatched junction nucleotides: 10. This CDR3 is built from 15 residues. CDR3 in amino acids: CSARGPWTGETEAFF. The CDR3 nucleotides read TGCAGTGCTAGAGGGCCTTGGACAGGAGAAACTGAAGCTTTCTTT.

This chain links TRBV20-1 with TRBJ1-2; D may be TRBD1 (5 bases). There are 12 residues in the CDR3. Germline loops: CDR1 DFQATT, CDR2 SNEGSKA (reference sequence). V was trimmed by 0 bases and J by 8 bases, leaving 10 bases between them. CDR3 region: CSARDPGNGYTF. The CDR3 coding sequence is TGCAGTGCTAGAGATCCAGGGAACGGCTACACCTTC.